This TCR beta chain emerged from a study of blood T cells in healthy people across ages (dated by TCRdb to the mid-2010s). In the study overall: Template switching captured roughly one uniquely barcoded TCR beta cDNA molecule per two T cells in model experiments. Age-related changes in TCR beta repertoire diversity were measured in the study by deep sequencing normalized with unique cDNA molecular identifiers. The donors were split into four age groups: young (average around 15 years), middle-aged (39), aged (more than 60) and long-lived (approximately 80). Donors of different ages were randomly distributed across sequencing lanes to avoid experimental bias. For two donors (one aged 18 to 29 and one aged 80 or older), the study analyzed two additional independent replicas of 1 million unique cDNA reads from the same blood draw.

From a lookup of the germline V gene (reference sequence), CDR1 and CDR2 are DFQATT and SNEGSKA. Between the V and J ends, shortened by 0 bases and 6 bases respectively, the junction contains 14 bases. From the cysteine up to the phenylalanine, the CDR3 has a length of 14 residues. The kept DNA is CDR3 alone, 42 bases in frame from the first base. This clonotype was observed a handful of times. What this receptor recognizes is not known. One base away there is no much larger clone; base qualities are not given. The protocol used for the library was 5' RACE. The listed sequencing device is Illumina HiSeq 2500. A second PCR of about 6 to 11 cycles was performed with a sample-barcoded 5' primer and a J-beta primer mix. A template-switch 5' adaptor carrying 12 random nucleotides introduced a unique molecular identifier onto each TCR beta cDNA molecule. At least 2.5 million CDR3-containing paired-end reads were obtained from each sample. First-strand cDNA synthesis was performed from all RNA using the Mint cDNA synthesis kit, with priming by a TRBC-specific oligonucleotide. All cDNA was treated with uracil-DNA glycosylase and then went through a first 18-cycle PCR with the universal primers M1SS and BC2_uni_R. Regarding the original processing steps: For normalization, 1 million high-quality reads, each with a distinct molecular identifier, were randomly selected from each sample. Reads with shared molecular identifiers were discarded instead of being binned into consensus sequences. MiTCR, run with a Q25 quality threshold and the strictest error-elimination algorithm, handled CDR3 identification, clonotype clustering and error correction. A nonparametric unseen species model with Euler transformation was used to estimate a lower bound on total TCR beta diversity. TCRdb's own reprocessing of the public reads used fastp at Q25 and MiXCR and kept productive beta chains. Identical CDR3 protein sequences are pooled into one entry, listed with their most common genes and DNA. For this entry, the V and J calls and clone size follow TCRdb and not the study's own pipeline. For this sample there are hundreds of thousands of distinct CDR3 sequences; more than 55% appear just once. Together, the top ten hold roughly 24% of the sample.

Overall study outcomes, separate from this receptor: Because the CMV infection status of the donors was unknown, age-related changes in expanded clonotypes may potentially have been confounded. The long-lived group showed more naive CD4+ T cells, fewer expanded clones and increased TCR diversity than the aged group, suggesting age selection. Estimates of total diversity from one million sequenced T cells were regarded as lower bounds and underestimates. Observed TCR beta diversity per million T cells fell roughly linearly with age, and a significant reduction was already apparent by age around 40. Since profiling was done on bulk unsorted PBMCs, naive and antigen-experienced compartments could not be conclusively compared. There was a strong correlation between observed TCR beta diversity and the percentage of naive T cells measured by flow cytometry.

Donors were around 37 systemically healthy Caucasian individuals from Russia aged roughly 6 to 95 years. Each donor gave 8 to 10 milliliters of peripheral blood, collected into EDTA-treated Vacutainer tubes. PBMCs were isolated by Ficoll-Paque density-gradient centrifugation, with at least 6 million obtained per sample. Total RNA, at least 6 micrograms per sample, was extracted from PBMCs with Trizol reagent. For every donor, an aliquot of PBMCs went through flow cytometry to measure the percentages of naive CD45RAhigh/CD27high T cells. The chain links TRBV20-1 with TRBJ2-5; TRBD2 might be the D gene, on 5 matching bases. Sequenced: blood. The sequence derives from a man aged 35-49 years in good health. The CDR3: CSARERTDYQTQYF. At the DNA level, the sequence is TGCAGTGCTAGAGAAAGGACCGACTATCAGACCCAGTACTTC.